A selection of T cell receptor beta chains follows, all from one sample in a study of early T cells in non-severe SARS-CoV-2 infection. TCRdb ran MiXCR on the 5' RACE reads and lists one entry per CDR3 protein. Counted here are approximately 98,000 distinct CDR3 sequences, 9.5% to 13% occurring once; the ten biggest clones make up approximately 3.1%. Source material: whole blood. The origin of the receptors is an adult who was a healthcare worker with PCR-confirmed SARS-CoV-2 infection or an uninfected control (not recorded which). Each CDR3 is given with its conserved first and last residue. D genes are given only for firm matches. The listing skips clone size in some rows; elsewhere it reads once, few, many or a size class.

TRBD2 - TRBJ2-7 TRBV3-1 TGTGCCAGCAGCCTAAGACTAGCGGGGGAAGAGCAGTACTTC CASSLRLAGEEQYF
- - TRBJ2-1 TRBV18 TGTGTCAGCCTCCGCACTGACTCCTACAATGAGCAGTTCTTC CVSLRTDSYNEQFF
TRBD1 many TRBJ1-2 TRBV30 TGTGCCTGGAGAGACAGGGGCCGGTATGGCTACACCTTC CAWRDRGRYGYTF
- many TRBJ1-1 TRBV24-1 TGTGCCACCCAGGGCGTGGGCACTGAAGCTTTCTTT CATQGVGTEAFF
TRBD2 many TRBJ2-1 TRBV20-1 TGCAGTGCTCATAGCGACAGCGGGGATGAGCAGTTCTTC CSAHSDSGDEQFF
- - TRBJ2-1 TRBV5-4 TGTGCCAGCAGCTTGGGCGGTAGTGGGCAGTTCTTC CASSLGGSGQFF
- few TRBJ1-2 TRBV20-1 TGCAGTGCTAGCTCCCGACAGGCCTCTAACTATGGCTACACCTTC CSASSRQASNYGYTF
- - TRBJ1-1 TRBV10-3 TGTGCCATCAGGCAGCAGAACACTGAAGCTTTCTTT CAIRQQNTEAFF
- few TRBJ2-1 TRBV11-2 TGTGCCAGCAGCTTAGATCGGCGTATTGAGCAGTTCTTC CASSLDRRIEQFF
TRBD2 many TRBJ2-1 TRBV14 TGTGCCAGCAGCCGCCGTCCCGGGACTAGTTTCAATGAGCAGTTCTTC CASSRRPGTSFNEQFF
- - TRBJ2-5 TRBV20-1 TGCAGTGCTAGAGCGGCAGGGCGAGAGACCCAGTACTTC CSARAAGRETQYF
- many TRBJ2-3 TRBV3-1 TGTGCCAGCAGTCCACAGGTTCCTAGCACAGATACGCAGTATTTT CASSPQVPSTDTQYF
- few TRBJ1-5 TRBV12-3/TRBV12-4 TGTGCCAGCAGTTTAAGGTCGGGAGGACAGCCCCAGCATTTT CASSLRSGGQPQHF
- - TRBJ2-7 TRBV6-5 TGTGCCAGCAGTTATCGAGGCCCTAAATACGAGCAGTACTTC CASSYRGPKYEQYF
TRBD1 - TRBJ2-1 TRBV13 TGTGCCAGCAGCTTCGGACAGGGAAGGGTTTACAATGAGCAGTTCTTC CASSFGQGRVYNEQFF
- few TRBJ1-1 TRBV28 TGTGCCAGCACCCAAGGAGGGGATGGTCGCACTGAAGCTTTCTTT CASTQGGDGRTEAFF
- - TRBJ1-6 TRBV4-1 TGCGCCAGCAGCCAAGATTTCGCGGTTAATAATTCACCCCTCCACTTT CASSQDFAVNNSPLHF
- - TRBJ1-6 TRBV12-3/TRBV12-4 TGTGCCAGCAGTTCTCGGGAAAATTCACCCCTCCACTTT CASSSRENSPLHF
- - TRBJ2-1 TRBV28 TGTGCCAGCAGTTCGTTCCCGCGGGGATACAATGAGCAGTTCTTC CASSSFPRGYNEQFF
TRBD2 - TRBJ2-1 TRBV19 TGTGCCAGTAGTACCCAACGACTAGCGGGTAGCTCCTACAATGAGCAGTTCTTC CASSTQRLAGSSYNEQFF
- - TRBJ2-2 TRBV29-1 TGCAGCGTTGCCCCCGGGTCCCGGCTGAACACCGGGGAGCTGTTTTTT CSVAPGSRLNTGELFF
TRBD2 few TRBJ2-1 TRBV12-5 TGTGCTAGTGAGCAGCGGGAGTTCAATGAGCAGTTCTTC CASEQREFNEQFF
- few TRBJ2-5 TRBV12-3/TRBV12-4 TGTGCCAGCAGCCCCCCAGGGGGGACCCAAGAGACCCAGTACTTC CASSPPGGTQETQYF
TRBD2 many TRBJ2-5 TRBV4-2 TGTGCCAGCAGCCAAACTAGCGGGGGGACTATCCAAGAGACCCAGTACTTC CASSQTSGGTIQETQYF
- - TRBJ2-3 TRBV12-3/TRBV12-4 TGTGCCAGCAGTTTTGGGACTGTGAGCACAGATACGCAGTATTTT CASSFGTVSTDTQYF
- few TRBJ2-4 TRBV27 TGTGCCAGCAGTTCTATACGGGGGCGAGAGACCAAAAACATTCAGTACTTC CASSSIRGRETKNIQYF
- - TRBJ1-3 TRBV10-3 TGTGCCATCGCGGCCACAGGATCTGGAAACACCATATATTTT CAIAATGSGNTIYF
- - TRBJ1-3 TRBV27 TGTGCCAGCATCCTACCCCCCGGTGATGGAGGATCACACTCTGGAAACACCATATATTTT CASILPPGDGGSHSGNTIYF
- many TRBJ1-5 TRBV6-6 TGTGCCAGCAGTTACTCGGACCAGCCCCAGCATTTT CASSYSDQPQHF
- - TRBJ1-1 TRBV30 TGTGCCTGGAGTGGACAGGATGGACCAGCTTTCTTT CAWSGQDGPAFF
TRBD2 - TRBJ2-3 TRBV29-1 TGCAGCGTTGAAGAGGTAGCGGGGCATACGCAGTATTTT CSVEEVAGHTQYF
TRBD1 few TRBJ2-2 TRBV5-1 TGCGCCAGCAGCTGGGGACAGCCCACCGGGGAGCTGTTTTTT CASSWGQPTGELFF
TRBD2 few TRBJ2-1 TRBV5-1 TGCGCCAGCAGCCAGTGGACTAGCGGGACAAGGAATGAGCAGTTCTTC CASSQWTSGTRNEQFF